The 32 T cell receptor beta chains listed next were all sequenced from one sample in a study of T-cell memory formation after mild COVID-19. TCRdb used MiXCR to reprocess the 5' RACE reads, holding one entry per CDR3 protein. This sample has hundreds of thousands of distinct CDR3 sequences, with over 25% found just once. The sequenced material came from PBMCs or a T cell subset sorted from them (not recorded which). The receptors come from an adult woman who had mild COVID-19 (a few samples of this study predate the infection). Cell type and time point are not known.

This chain connects TRBV4-3 to TRBJ2-7; 7 bases fit TRBD2. The CDR3 has 16 residues. The V gene's germline CDR1 is LGHNA and CDR2 YSLEER. The trim removed 0 bases at V and 2 bases at J, leaving 7 bases unmatched. The CDR3, as DNA: TGCGCCAGCAGCCAAGAGAGACGAGCGGGACCCTACGAGCAGTACTTC. This gives the protein CASSQERRAGPYEQYF.

This clonotype was detected only a few times. The rearrangement links TRBV5-1 to TRBJ2-3; the match to TRBD1 covers 8 bases. The V segment lost 4 bases and the J segment 3 bases; nucleotides outside the gene matches: 13. The CDR3 runs 17 residues. Germline loops: CDR1 SGHRS, CDR2 YFSETQ. The CDR3 DNA reads as TGCGCCAGCAGCGCGCTGGGGACAGGTGGGGCGACAGATACGCAGTATTTT. As protein: CASSALGTGGATDTQYF.

The genes are TRBV9 and TRBJ2-3; 8 nucleotides align to TRBD2. Germline CDR1 SGDLS, CDR2 YYNGEE. The CDR3 is made up of 19 amino acids. V dropped 4 bases and J dropped 0; count of bases not matched to a gene: 16. The CDR3 is CASSSPLEQRGPSTDTQYF. CDR3 coding DNA: TGTGCCAGCAGCTCACCCCTCGAGCAGCGGGGGCCAAGCACAGATACGCAGTATTTT.

This clonotype was observed a handful of times. The chain employs TRBV5-6 and TRBJ2-5; TRBD1 aligns across 10 bases. The junction had 8 bases not matched to a gene; V was cut back by 4 bases and J by 2 bases. Germline V CDR1 and CDR2: SGHDT, YYEEEE. There are 16 residues in the CDR3. CDR3 coding DNA: TGTGCCAGCAGCATCCGGGACAGGGGACTGCAAGAGACCCAGTACTTC. Amino acid sequence: CASSIRDRGLQETQYF.

In nucleotides, the CDR3 is TGTGCCAGCAGTTTAGACGGGGCGAACTACGAGCAGTACTTC. This codes for CASSLDGANYEQYF. J is TRBJ2-7 and V is TRBV12-3 or TRBV12-4; D tentatively reads TRBD1 or TRBD2 (5 bases each). V shed 1 base and J shed 3 bases, with 10 bases lying between them. There are 14 residues in the CDR3.

This chain uses TRBV5-1 with TRBJ2-5, with TRBD2 identical over 9 bases. The trim removed 0 bases at V and 2 bases at J, leaving 5 bases unmatched. Germline V gene sequence: CDR1 SGHRS, CDR2 YFSETQ. This CDR3 is 16 amino acids long. The DNA for the CDR3 is TGCGCCAGCAGCTTGGATGGCGGGGGGGATCAAGAGACCCAGTACTTC. Amino acid sequence: CASSLDGGGDQETQYF.

This rearrangement joins TRBV4-3 to TRBJ2-3; TRBD1 or TRBD2 may be the D gene (7 bases each). This CDR3 spans 15 amino acids. CDR1 and CDR2 (germline): LGHNA, YSLEER. With 1 base removed from V and 8 bases from J, the gap between germline ends came to 16 bases. CDR3 sequence: CASSQGGGGDGTQYF. CDR3 nucleotide sequence: TGCGCCAGCAGCCAAGGGGGAGGGGGCGACGGTACGCAGTATTTT.

This clonotype was detected a few times. Germline and junction disagree at one end, which may indicate a read error. The CDR3 region has the DNA TGTGCCAGCAGCGAAGCTTGGCGACCGAATGAAAAACTGTTTTTT. Translated: CASSEAWRPNEKLFF. This chain links TRBV6-1 with TRBJ1-4; D gene ambiguous. This CDR3 is built from 15 residues. The germline V gene has CDR1 MNHNS and CDR2 SASEGT.

This clonotype has a handful of counts. The chain is built from TRBV12-3 or TRBV12-4 and TRBJ1-1; D is perhaps TRBD1 (6 bases). V shed 6 bases and J shed 1 base, with 12 bases lying between them. The CDR3 is 14 amino acids. The CDR3 nucleotides read TGTGCCAGCAGACCGGGACAACAGAACACTGAAGCTTTCTTT. Translation: CASRPGQQNTEAFF.

This clonotype appeared a few times. The chain uses TRBV7-2 and TRBJ1-3; D not resolved. Germline V gene data show CDR1 as SGHTA and CDR2 as FQGNSA. CDR3 length: 14 residues. Trimming left V 1 base short and J 3 bases short, with 7 bases between. The CDR3: CASSLEGIGNTIYF. For the CDR3, the DNA is TGTGCCAGCAGCTTAGAAGGGATTGGAAACACCATATATTTT.

The chain combines TRBV5-1 with TRBJ1-1; TRBD1 might be the D (6 bases). Trimming took off 0 bases at V and 5 bases at J, with 14 bases between the two ends. This CDR3 is built from 15 residues. The V gene's germline CDR1 is SGHRS and CDR2 YFSETQ. The CDR3 DNA sequence: TGCGCCAGCAGCTTGGTCTCACAGGGAGGTACTGAAGCTTTCTTT. It specifies CASSLVSQGGTEAFF.

This sequence joins TRBV18 and TRBJ1-2; 7 nucleotides align to TRBD1. V shed 4 bases and J 8 bases; nucleotides not matched to a gene: 10. The germline CDR1 and CDR2 sequences are KGHSH and LQKENI. The CDR3 runs 14 residues. CDR3 nucleotide sequence: TGTGCCAGCTCACAGGGACAGACCGAACGAGGCTACACCTTC. Translation: CASSQGQTERGYTF.

The CDR3 region is CASSPGEGANIQYF. Written as DNA, the CDR3 is TGTGCCAGCAGCCCAGGGGAGGGGGCAAACATTCAGTACTTC. This chain links TRBV12-3 or TRBV12-4 with TRBJ2-4; D is tentatively TRBD1 or TRBD2 (7 bases each). The V and J ends lost 6 bases and 6 bases respectively, with 15 bases between them. CDR3 size: 14 residues.

This chain uses TRBV7-6 with TRBJ1-3; D unresolved. This CDR3 spans 18 amino acids. Looked up from germline, CDR1 is SGHVS and CDR2 is FNYEAQ. Between the trimmed V and J ends, which lost 1 base and 2 bases, there was a span of 18 bases. The CDR3, as DNA: TGTGCCAGCAGCTTAGTCGTGGGTTTGGGATTTGCTGGAAACACCATATATTTT. Amino acids: CASSLVVGLGFAGNTIYF.

There are a few counts of this clonotype. The chain recombines TRBV7-2 with TRBJ2-1; 8 bases agree with TRBD2. The CDR3 sequence is 15 residues long. Germline V lookup: CDR1 SGHTA, CDR2 FQGNSA. Trimming took 5 bases from V and 10 from J; bases not matched to a gene: 13. DNA of the CDR3: TGTGCCAGCAGCCCATTCCCAGCGGGAGATACGGAGCAGTTCTTC. Translation: CASSPFPAGDTEQFF.

The genes are TRBV12-3 or TRBV12-4 and TRBJ2-5, with D perhaps TRBD1 or TRBD2 (5 bases each). This CDR3 comprises 14 residues. Trimming removed 5 bases from V and 5 bases from J, with 15 bases in between. The DNA of the CDR3 is TGTGCCAGCAGTGCCCTTGGGGGTTTGGAGACCCAGTACTTC. Its protein product is CASSALGGLETQYF.

This clonotype turned up a few times. The V gene is TRBV4-2, the J gene TRBJ1-4, with 10 bases matching TRBD1. With V trimmed by 2 bases and J by 6 bases, 3 bases remained unmatched. The germline V gene encodes CDR1 LGHNA and CDR2 YNFKEQ. The CDR3 runs to 15 residues. CDR3 in amino acids: CASSQTGTGDEKLFF. DNA for the CDR3: TGTGCCAGCAGCCAAACCGGGACAGGGGATGAAAAACTGTTTTTT.

CDR3 sequence reads: CATSRDLGSRSREQFF. CDR3 nucleotides: TGTGCCACCAGCAGAGATCTCGGATCTAGAAGCCGTGAGCAGTTCTTC. The chain is built from TRBV15 and TRBJ2-1; the D is unclear. The CDR3 totals 16 residues. CDR1 and CDR2 from the germline V gene are LNHNV and YYDKDF (reference sequence). V was cut by 0 bases and J by 9 bases, with 18 bases left in between.

This clonotype was recorded a few times. This chain uses TRBV5-1 with TRBJ1-1, with no clear D. Germline V gives CDR1 SGHRS, CDR2 YFSETQ. The V gene lost 4 bases and the J gene lost 1 base, with 11 bases spanning the gap. This CDR3 has 14 residues. The CDR3 nucleotides are TGCGCCAGCAGCCGGTTGAGCGGGAACACTGAAGCTTTCTTT. Amino acids: CASSRLSGNTEAFF.

This clonotype was seen only a few times. The chain has TRBV9 and TRBJ2-7; a possible D gene is TRBD2 (5 bases). The CDR3 contains 15 residues. V lost 0 bases and J 3 bases, leaving 13 bases between the germline ends. Germline assignment: CDR1 SGDLS and CDR2 YYNGEE. CDR3 region: CASSVANGILYEQYF. As DNA, the CDR3 is TGTGCCAGCAGCGTAGCCAACGGGATCCTCTACGAGCAGTACTTC.

The genes are TRBV7-2 and TRBJ1-1; tentatively, D is TRBD1 (6 bases). The germline V gene has CDR1 SGHTA and CDR2 FQGNSA. V lost 5 bases, J lost 4 bases, and 17 bases lay in between. The CDR3 loop spans 15 amino acids. The CDR3 bases are TGTGCCAGCAGCAAAGGGGGGAACAGGGCCACTGAAGCTTTCTTT. It codes for CASSKGGNRATEAFF.

The V call is TRBV9, the J call TRBJ2-1, with D possibly being TRBD1 or TRBD2 (6 bases each). V was pared by 4 bases and J by 0 bases, with 20 bases between. CDR3 length: 18 residues. CDR1 is SGDLS and CDR2 is YYNGEE in the germline V gene. The DNA of the CDR3 is TGTGCCAGCAGCCTCCCGTCGTTCGGGGGCAGCTCCTACAATGAGCAGTTCTTC. Residues: CASSLPSFGGSSYNEQFF.

The table lists this clonotype with a few counts. J is TRBJ2-1 and V is TRBV25-1; weak D call: TRBD1 (6 bases). CDR1 is MGHDK and CDR2 is SYGVNS in the germline V gene. Trimming stripped 6 bases from V and 6 bases from J, with 12 bases between. There are 13 residues in the CDR3. The CDR3 reads CASSYREFNEQFF. In DNA form, the CDR3 reads TGTGCCAGCAGCTACAGGGAATTCAATGAGCAGTTCTTC.

This clonotype was detected only a few times. The genes are TRBV20-1 and TRBJ1-2, with D uncertain. The ends were cut back, 6 bases at V and 3 bases at J, with 20 bases in the middle. The CDR3 totals 15 residues. The germline CDR1 and CDR2 sequences are DFQATT and SNEGSKA (reference sequence). This CDR3 is CSARDSSLKDYGYTF. The CDR3 DNA follows: TGCAGTGCCCGCGACTCCTCCCTGAAGGACTATGGCTACACCTTC.

This sequence joins TRBV7-9 and TRBJ2-3, with 9 nucleotides matching TRBD1. The CDR3 totals 16 residues. The trim removed 4 bases at V and 3 bases at J, leaving 8 bases unmatched. Germline CDR1 and CDR2: SEHNR and FQNEAQ (reference sequence). The CDR3 is CASSSWDREVTDTQYF. The CDR3, as DNA: TGTGCCAGCAGCTCCTGGGACAGGGAGGTGACAGATACGCAGTATTTT. The full variable domain, completed using reference TRBV7-9 and TRBJ2-3, is DTGVSQNPRHKITKRGQNVTFRCDPISEHNRLYWYRQTLGQGPEFLTYFQNEAQLEKSRLLSDRFSAERPKGSFSTLEIQRTEQGDSAMYLCASSSWDREVTDTQYFGPGTRLTVL.

As regards this clonotype: The junction shows a germline mismatch at one end, possibly a read error. The chain joins TRBV24-1 to TRBJ1-1, with a possible D match to TRBD1 (6 bases). CDR3 length: 13 residues. Germline V gene data show CDR1 as KGHDR and CDR2 as SFDVKD. Here the CDR3 reads CATSDDYRVSLCF. CDR3 coding DNA: TGTGCCACCAGTGATGACTACAGGGTAAGTCTGTGCTTT.

The chain's CDR3 is CASGPTDTQYF. The CDR3 DNA sequence: TGTGCCAGCGGACCCACAGATACGCAGTATTTT. This chain uses TRBV5-4 with TRBJ2-3; D remains unclear. This CDR3 is built from 11 residues. Germline CDR1 reads SGHNT; CDR2 reads YYREEE (reference sequence). V lost 7 bases and J 2 bases, leaving 5 bases between the germline ends.

V is TRBV2 and J is TRBJ2-2; D might be TRBD2 (5 bases). The germline V and J ends were trimmed by 7 bases and 1 base, with 13 bases remaining between them. Germline-derived CDR1 and CDR2 are SNHLY and FYNNEI. This CDR3 is built from 15 residues. In nucleotides, the CDR3 is TGTGCCAGCACCGCTCGGGGTAGGAACACCGGGGAGCTGTTTTTT. Protein: CASTARGRNTGELFF.

The CDR3 DNA is TGTGCCACCAGCAGAGATTCGGGACAGGGGATGTCTTTCTTT. Protein sequence: CATSRDSGQGMSFF. This chain joins TRBV15 and TRBJ1-1; 10 nucleotides align to TRBD1. Losses at the gene ends were 0 bases for V and 12 bases for J; bases not matched to a gene: 7. The CDR3 covers 14 residues. Germline V lookup: CDR1 LNHNV, CDR2 YYDKDF (reference sequence).

This clonotype was seen a few times. The chain carries TRBV6-5 and TRBJ1-2; TRBD1 matches 7 bases. V shed 4 bases and J 0 bases; nucleotides not matched to a gene: 11. The CDR3 consists of 17 residues. Germline V CDR1 and CDR2: MNHEY, SVGAGI. CDR3 sequence (DNA): TGTGCCAGCAGTTCCATATCCCGACAGGGATCTAACTATGGCTACACCTTC. This encodes CASSSISRQGSNYGYTF.

J is TRBJ2-2 and V is TRBV24-1; D gene ambiguous. The CDR3 spans 15 residues. Trimming shortened V by 6 bases and J by 1 base, and 11 bases separated the two germline ends. Germline V lookup: CDR1 KGHDR, CDR2 SFDVKD. The DNA for the CDR3 is TGTGCCACCAGTAGTGGCCCAGTGAACACCGGGGAGCTGTTTTTT. This sequence encodes CATSSGPVNTGELFF.

This clonotype was counted only a few times. The gene calls are TRBV9 and TRBJ2-3; D gene ambiguous. This CDR3 has 14 amino acids. The V end was cut by 0 bases, the J end by 5 bases, with 10 bases between. From germline, CDR1 is SGDLS and CDR2 YYNGEE. The CDR3 sequence is CASSVVGFGDTQYF. The CDR3 DNA is TGTGCCAGCAGCGTAGTGGGATTTGGAGATACGCAGTATTTT.